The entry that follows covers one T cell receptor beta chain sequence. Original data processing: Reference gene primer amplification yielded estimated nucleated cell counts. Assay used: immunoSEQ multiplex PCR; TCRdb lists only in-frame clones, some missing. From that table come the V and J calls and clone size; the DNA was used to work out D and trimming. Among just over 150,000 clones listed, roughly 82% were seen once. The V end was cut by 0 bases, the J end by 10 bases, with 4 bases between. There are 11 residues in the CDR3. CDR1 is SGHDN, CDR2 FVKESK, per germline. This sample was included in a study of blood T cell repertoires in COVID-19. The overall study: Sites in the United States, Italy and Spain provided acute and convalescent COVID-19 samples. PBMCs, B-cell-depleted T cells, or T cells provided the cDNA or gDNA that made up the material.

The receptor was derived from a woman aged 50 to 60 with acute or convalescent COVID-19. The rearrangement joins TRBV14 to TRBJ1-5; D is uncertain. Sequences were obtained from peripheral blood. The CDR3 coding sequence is TGTGCCAGCAGCCAAGAATCTCCCCAGCATTTT. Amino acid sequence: CASSQESPQHF. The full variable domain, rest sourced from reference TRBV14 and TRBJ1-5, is EAGVTQFPSHSVIEKGQTVTLRCDPISGHDNLYWYRRVMGKEIKFLLHFVKESKQDESGMPNNRFLAERTGGTYSTLKVQPAELEDSGVYFCASSQESPQHFGDGTRLSIL.